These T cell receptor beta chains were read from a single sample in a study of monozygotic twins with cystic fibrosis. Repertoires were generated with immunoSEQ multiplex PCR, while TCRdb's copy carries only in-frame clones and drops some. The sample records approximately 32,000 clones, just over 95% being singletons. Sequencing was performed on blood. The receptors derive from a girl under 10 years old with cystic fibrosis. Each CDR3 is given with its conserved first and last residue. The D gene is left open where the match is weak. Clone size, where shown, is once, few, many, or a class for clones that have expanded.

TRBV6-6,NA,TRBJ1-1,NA,CASSSGLGGRTEAFF,TGTGCCAGCAGCTCTGGACTAGGCGGGAGGACTGAAGCTTTCTTT
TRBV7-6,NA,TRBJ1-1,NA,CASSSGKNTEAFF,TGTGCCAGCAGCTCCGGAAAGAACACTGAAGCTTTCTTT
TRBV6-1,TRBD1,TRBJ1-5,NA,CASSDRGYNQPQHF,TGTGCCAGCAGCGACAGGGGCTACAATCAGCCCCAGCATTTT
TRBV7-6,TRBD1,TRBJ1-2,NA,CASSDGTGGDGYTF,TGTGCCAGCAGCGACGGGACAGGGGGCGATGGCTACACCTTC
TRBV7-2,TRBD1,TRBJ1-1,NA,CASSLVLQGAGEAFF,TGTGCCAGCAGCTTAGTTTTACAGGGGGCTGGTGAAGCTTTCTTT
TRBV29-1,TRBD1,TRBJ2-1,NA,CSVLRGTNNEQFF,TGCAGCGTCCTCAGGGGGACCAACAATGAGCAGTTCTTC
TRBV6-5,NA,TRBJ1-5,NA,CASSYSHKSNQPQHF,TGTGCCAGCAGTTACTCGCACAAAAGCAATCAGCCCCAGCATTTT
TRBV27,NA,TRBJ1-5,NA,CASSWRSNQPQHF,TGTGCCAGCAGTTGGAGGAGCAATCAGCCCCAGCATTTT
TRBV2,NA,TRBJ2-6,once,CASSRLGSGANVLTF,TGTGCCAGCAGCAGACTGGGGTCTGGGGCCAACGTCCTGACTTTC
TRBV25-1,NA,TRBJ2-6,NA,CASSGLGGGSGANVLTF,TGTGCCAGCAGTGGCCTGGGTGGGGGCTCTGGGGCCAACGTCCTGACTTTC
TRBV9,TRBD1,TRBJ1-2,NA,CASSGQGSGYGYTF,TGTGCCAGCAGCGGACAGGGATCGGGCTATGGCTACACCTTC
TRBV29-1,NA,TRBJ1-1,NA,CSVNRRNTEAFF,TGCAGCGTCAATCGGAGGAACACTGAAGCTTTCTTT
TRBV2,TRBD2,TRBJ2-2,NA,CASLGTSGNSTETNTGELFF,TGTGCCAGCTTGGGGACTAGCGGGAACAGCACGGAAACGAACACCGGGGAGCTGTTTTTT
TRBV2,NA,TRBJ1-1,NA,CASTLGPAVTEAFF,TGTGCCAGCACTCTGGGACCAGCGGTCACTGAAGCTTTCTTT
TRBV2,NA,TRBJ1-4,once,CASSIRGNEKLFF,TGTGCCAGCAGCATTAGGGGTAATGAAAAACTGTTTTTT